This TCR beta chain emerged from a study of T-cell memory formation after mild COVID-19. Study context: Largely, the TCR clusters proved donor specific. Findings and limits, study-wide: Whether day 37 second-wave clones are SARS-CoV-2-specific was not confirmed. Cross-reactive memory seemingly joined, as some responding clones were found in pre-infection memory.

This clonotype was seen at least ten times. Its antigen remains unidentified. The CDR3 loop spans 16 amino acids. The junction had 13 bases not matched to a gene; V was cut back by 7 bases and J by 3 bases. CDR1 SGHTA and CDR2 FQGNSA come from the germline V gene. cDNA libraries for TCR alpha and TCR beta, carrying sample barcodes and UMIs, came from 5'RACE with constant-segment primers. Via MiXCR, TCRdb re-called the 5' RACE reads, giving one row per CDR3 protein. The table has 450,000 to 650,000 distinct CDR3 sequences, around 17% seen once; the top ten hold about 11%. The chain couples TRBV7-2 to TRBJ2-7; 9 bases map to TRBD1. Sequences were obtained from PBMCs or a T cell subset sorted from them (not recorded which). The sequence came from an adult woman who had mild COVID-19 (a few samples of this study predate the infection). Cell type and time point are not known. This CDR3 reads CASTRRSGTGYYEQYF. The CDR3 bases are TGTGCCAGCACCCGTCGCTCCGGGACAGGGTACTACGAGCAGTACTTC.